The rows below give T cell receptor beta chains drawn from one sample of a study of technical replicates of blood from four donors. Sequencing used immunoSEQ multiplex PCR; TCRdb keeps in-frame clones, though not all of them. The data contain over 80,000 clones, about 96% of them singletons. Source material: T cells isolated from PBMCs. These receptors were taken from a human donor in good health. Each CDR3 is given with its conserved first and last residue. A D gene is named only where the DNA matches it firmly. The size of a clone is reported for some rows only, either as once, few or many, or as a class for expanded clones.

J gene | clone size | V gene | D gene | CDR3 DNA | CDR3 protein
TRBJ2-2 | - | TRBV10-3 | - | TGTGCCATCACGTCGGTCACCGGGGAGCTGTTTTTT | CAITSVTGELFF
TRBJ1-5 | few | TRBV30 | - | TGTGCCTGGAGTGCGGGAGGTTTCAATCAGCCCCAGCATTTT | CAWSAGGFNQPQHF
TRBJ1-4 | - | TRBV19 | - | TGTGCCAGTAGTATGGCTCTAGCCCCAACTAATGAAAAACTGTTTTTT | CASSMALAPTNEKLFF
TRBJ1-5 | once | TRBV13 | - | TGTGCCAGCAGCTTCGGCAATCAGCCCCAGCATTTT | CASSFGNQPQHF
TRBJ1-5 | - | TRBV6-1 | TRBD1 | TGTGCCAGCAGTGACGCCGGGACAGGGGATCAGCCCCAGCATTTT | CASSDAGTGDQPQHF
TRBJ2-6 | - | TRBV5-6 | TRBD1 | TGTGCCAGCACCACCCCCGGAACAGGGGTATCTGGGGCCAACGTCCTGACTTTC | CASTTPGTGVSGANVLTF
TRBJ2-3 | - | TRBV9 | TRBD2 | TGTGCCAGCAGCGTAGAGGGATCCAGGCTAGCGGGAGATACGCAGTATTTT | CASSVEGSRLAGDTQYF
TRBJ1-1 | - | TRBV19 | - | TGTGCCAGTAGTCAGATAGGGGAGGGGACTGAAGCTTTCTTT | CASSQIGEGTEAFF
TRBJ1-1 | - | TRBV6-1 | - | TGTGCCAGCAGTGCCGGGGTGGGCACTGAAGCTTTCTTT | CASSAGVGTEAFF
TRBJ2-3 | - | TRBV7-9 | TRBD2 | TGTGCCAGCAGCTCAGGACTAGCGGGCACAGATACGCAGTATTTT | CASSSGLAGTDTQYF
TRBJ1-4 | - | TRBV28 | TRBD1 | TGTGCCAGCAGTCCCCTGACAGGGAAGTATGAAAAACTGTTTTTT | CASSPLTGKYEKLFF
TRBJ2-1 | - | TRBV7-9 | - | TGTGCCAGCTGCCAAGACCAGGCAGGCGACAATGAGCAGTTCTTC | CASCQDQAGDNEQFF
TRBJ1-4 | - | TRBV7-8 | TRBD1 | TGTGCCAGCAGCGAACCGACAGGGATCGGAGCTAATGAAAAACTGTTTTTT | CASSEPTGIGANEKLFF
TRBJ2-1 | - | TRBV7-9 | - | TGTGCCAGCAGCTTAGAGCTGGTTCTCAATGAGCAGTTCTTC | CASSLELVLNEQFF
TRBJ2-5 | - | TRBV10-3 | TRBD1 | TGTGCCATCAGACGAGGACAGGGGGGCGAGACCCAGTACTTC | CAIRRGQGGETQYF
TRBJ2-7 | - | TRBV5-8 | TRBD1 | TGTGCCAGCAGCTTGGACTCGGCAGGGGGCGAAATCGCCTACGAGCAGTACTTC | CASSLDSAGGEIAYEQYF
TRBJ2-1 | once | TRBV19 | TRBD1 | TGTGCCAGTAGTATGGTTAGCGGGACAGGGGGGAAAAATGAGCAGTTCTTC | CASSMVSGTGGKNEQFF
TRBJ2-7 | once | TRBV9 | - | TGTGCCAGCAGCACTCCGGAGGGTGGATACGAGCAGTACTTC | CASSTPEGGYEQYF
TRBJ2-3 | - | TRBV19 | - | TGTGCCAGTAGCCTCACAGATACGCAGTATTTT | CASSLTDTQYF
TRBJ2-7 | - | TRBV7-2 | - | TGTGCCAGCAGCCTGGAGGGACAGATGCCTACCTACGAGCAGTACTTC | CASSLEGQMPTYEQYF
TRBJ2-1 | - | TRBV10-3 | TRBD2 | TGTGCCATCAGTGGGGGCCTAGCGGGAGGACCAAATGAGCAGTTCTTC | CAISGGLAGGPNEQFF
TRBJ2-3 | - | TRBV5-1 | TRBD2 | TGCGCCAGCGGACTAGCGGGTGGGACTGGCACAGATACGCAGTATTTT | CASGLAGGTGTDTQYF
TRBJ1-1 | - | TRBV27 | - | TGTGCCAGCAATTTAAACCCGGGGGATATGAACACTGAAGCTTTCTTT | CASNLNPGDMNTEAFF
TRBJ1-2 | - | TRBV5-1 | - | TGCGCCAGCAGCTTGGACGTTAGTGGCTACACCTTC | CASSLDVSGYTF
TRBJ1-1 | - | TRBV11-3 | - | TGTGCCAGCAGCGCAACCGGACATACGAACACTGAAGCTTTCTTT | CASSATGHTNTEAFF
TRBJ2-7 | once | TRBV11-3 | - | TGTGCCAGCAGCTTCCGGGACATATCCTACGAGCAGTACTTC | CASSFRDISYEQYF
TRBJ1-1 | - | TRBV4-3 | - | TGCGCCAGCAGCCGCACTAGGACGGCAGAAGCTTTCTTT | CASSRTRTAEAFF
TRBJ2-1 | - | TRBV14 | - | TGTGCCAGCAGCCCAAACTACTTTACGCAGTTCTTC | CASSPNYFTQFF
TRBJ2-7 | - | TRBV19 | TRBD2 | TGTGCCAGCGGGACTAGCGAGAACGAGCAGTACTTC | CASGTSENEQYF
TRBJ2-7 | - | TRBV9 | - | TGTGCCAGCAGCGTAGGGCAGGGTCCCCTCTACGAGCAGTACTTC | CASSVGQGPLYEQYF
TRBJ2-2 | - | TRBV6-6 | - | TGTGCCAGCAGTTACGGTGGTAGCGGGAACACCGGGGAGCTGTTTTTT | CASSYGGSGNTGELFF
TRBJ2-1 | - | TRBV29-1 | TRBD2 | TGCAGCGTACCTATACTAGCGGGAGGTGAGCAGTTCTTC | CSVPILAGGEQFF
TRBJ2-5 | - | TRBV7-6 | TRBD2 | TGTGCCAGCAGCCGACTAGCCAGTGAGACCCAGTACTTC | CASSRLASETQYF
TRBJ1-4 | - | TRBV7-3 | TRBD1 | TGTGCCAGCAGCTTCCCAAGGACAGGGCCGACAACTAATGAAAAACTGTTTTTT | CASSFPRTGPTTNEKLFF
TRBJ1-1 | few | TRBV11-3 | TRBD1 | TGTGCCAGCAGCTCCTCGACAGGGGGCAGGACTGAAGCTTTCTTT | CASSSSTGGRTEAFF
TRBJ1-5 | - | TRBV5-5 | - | TGTGCCAGCAGCGCGGGTATGGATTTTAGTCAGCCCCAGCATTTT | CASSAGMDFSQPQHF
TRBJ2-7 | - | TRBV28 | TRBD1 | TGTGCCAGCAGTTTTCAAAAAGGCCGGGACAGCTCCTACGAGCAGTACTTC | CASSFQKGRDSSYEQYF
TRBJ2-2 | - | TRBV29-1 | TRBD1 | TGCAGCGTCGGGACAGGGTTAACCGGGGAGCTGTTTTTT | CSVGTGLTGELFF
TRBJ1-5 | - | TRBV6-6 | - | TGTGCCAGCAGCCCCTCCCTAGGCAATCAGCCCCAGCATTTT | CASSPSLGNQPQHF
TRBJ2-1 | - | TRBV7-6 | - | TGTGCCAGCAGCTTAGCGGGAGTACCCTACAATGAGCAGTTCTTC | CASSLAGVPYNEQFF
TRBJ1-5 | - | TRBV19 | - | TGTGCCAGTAGTATAGGACAGGCCTATAATCAGCCCCAGCATTTT | CASSIGQAYNQPQHF
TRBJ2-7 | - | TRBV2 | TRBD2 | TGTGCCAGCAGGGGGACTAGCGGGAGGCCCCCCTACGAGCAGTACTTC | CASRGTSGRPPYEQYF
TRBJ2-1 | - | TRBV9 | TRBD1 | TGTGCCAGCAGCCAGGGGCAGGGGGTCGCCAATGAGCAGTTCTTC | CASSQGQGVANEQFF
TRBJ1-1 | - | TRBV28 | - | TGTGCCAGCACTTTGGATCCGGGTCGAACTGAAGCTTTCTTT | CASTLDPGRTEAFF
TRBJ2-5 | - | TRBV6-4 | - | TGTGCCAGCAGCCGGGACTTACAAGAGACCCAGTACTTC | CASSRDLQETQYF
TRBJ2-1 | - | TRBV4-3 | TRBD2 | TGCGCCAGCAGCCAACAACGGGGACTAGCTCTGTTCTTC | CASSQQRGLALFF
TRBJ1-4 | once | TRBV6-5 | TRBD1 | TGTGCCAGCAGTGACGTGACAGGGAAACTGTTTTTT | CASSDVTGKLFF
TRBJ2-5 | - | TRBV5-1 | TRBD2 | TGCGCCAGCAGCTTAACTAGCGGGAGGCTGTCGGAGACCCAGTACTTC | CASSLTSGRLSETQYF
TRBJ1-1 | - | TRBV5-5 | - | TGTGCCAGCAGACGCACAGGGAATTCTGCTGAAGCTTTCTTT | CASRRTGNSAEAFF